This T cell receptor (beta chain) derives from a study of blood T cell repertoires in COVID-19. Study-level information: Samples representing acute and convalescent COVID-19 were sourced from the United States, Italy and Spain. PBMCs, B-cell-depleted T cells, or T cells provided the cDNA or gDNA that made up the material.

Germline values: CDR1 SGHRS, CDR2 YFSETQ. The CDR3 totals 15 residues. Trimming shortened V by 3 bases and J by 0 bases, and 12 bases separated the two germline ends. The authors' processing: It was from reference gene primer amplification that nucleated cell counts were estimated. Some clones are missing from TCRdb's copy, which holds only in-frame ones; the method was immunoSEQ multiplex PCR. That table gives V, J and clone size, and the DNA gave D and trimming. In the table there are 140,000 or so clones, 82% of which are singletons. The table lists this clone with a few counts. The sample consisted of peripheral blood. V and J are TRBV5-1 and TRBJ1-2, with a possible D match to TRBD1 (6 bases). The receptor comes from a woman aged 80 or over with acute or convalescent COVID-19. The CDR3 region is CASSSDRRTNYGYTF. CDR3 DNA: TGCGCCAGCAGCTCGGACAGAAGGACTAACTATGGCTACACCTTC.